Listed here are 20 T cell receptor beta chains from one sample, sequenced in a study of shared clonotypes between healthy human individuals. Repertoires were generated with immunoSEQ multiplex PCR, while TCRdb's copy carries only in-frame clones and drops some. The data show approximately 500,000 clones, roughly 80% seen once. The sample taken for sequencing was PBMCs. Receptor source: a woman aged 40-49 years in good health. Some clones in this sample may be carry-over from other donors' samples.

The CDR3 DNA reads TGTGCCTGGAGCGGGGAGACCCAGTACTTC. It is translated as CAWSGETQYF. The chain couples TRBV30 to TRBJ2-5; D remains ambiguous. Trimming stripped 3 bases from V and 5 bases from J, with 4 bases between. The germline V gene encodes CDR1 GTSNPN and CDR2 SVGIG (reference sequence). The CDR3 contains 10 residues.

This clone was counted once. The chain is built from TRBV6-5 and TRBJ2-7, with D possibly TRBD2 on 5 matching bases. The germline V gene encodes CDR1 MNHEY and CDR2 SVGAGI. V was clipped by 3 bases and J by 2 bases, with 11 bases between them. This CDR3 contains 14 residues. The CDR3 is CASSYFREAYEQYF. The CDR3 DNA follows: TGTGCCAGCAGTTATTTCCGGGAAGCCTACGAGCAGTACTTC.

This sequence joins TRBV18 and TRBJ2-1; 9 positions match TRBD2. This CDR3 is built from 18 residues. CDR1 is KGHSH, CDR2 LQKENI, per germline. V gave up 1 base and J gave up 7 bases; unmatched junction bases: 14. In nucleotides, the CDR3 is TGTGCCAGCTCACCACTGAGCTGGTCGGGTAGCGGGGGAAATGAGCAGTTCTTC. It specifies CASSPLSWSGSGGNEQFF.

CDR3 coding DNA: TGTGCCAGCAGCTCGGTGGGGAGAGTGGAGACCCAGTACTTC. This sequence encodes CASSSVGRVETQYF. The V gene is TRBV7-2, the J gene TRBJ2-5; tentatively, D is TRBD2 (5 bases). Looked up from germline, CDR1 is SGHTA and CDR2 is FQGNSA. The length of the CDR3 is 14 residues. The V gene lost 4 bases and the J gene lost 5 bases, with 14 bases spanning the gap. Looking up the rest from reference TRBV7-2 and TRBJ2-5 gives the full variable domain: GAGVSQSPSNKVTEKGKDVELRCDPISGHTALYWYRQSLGQGLEFLIYFQGNSAPDKSGLPSDRFSAERTGGSVSTLTIQRTQQEDSAVYLCASSSVGRVETQYFGPGTRLLVL.

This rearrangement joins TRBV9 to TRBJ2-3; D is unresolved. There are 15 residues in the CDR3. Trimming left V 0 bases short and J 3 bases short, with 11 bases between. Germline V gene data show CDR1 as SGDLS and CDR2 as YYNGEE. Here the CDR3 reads CASSVGHLGTDTQYF. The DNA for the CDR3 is TGTGCCAGCAGCGTAGGCCATCTAGGTACAGATACGCAGTATTTT.

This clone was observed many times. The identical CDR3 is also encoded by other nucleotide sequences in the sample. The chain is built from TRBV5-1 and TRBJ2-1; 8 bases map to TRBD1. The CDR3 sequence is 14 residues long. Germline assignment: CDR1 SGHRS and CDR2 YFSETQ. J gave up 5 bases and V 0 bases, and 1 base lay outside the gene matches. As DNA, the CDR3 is TGCGCCAGCAGCTTGGGGACAGGGAACAATGAGCAGTTCTTC. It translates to CASSLGTGNNEQFF.

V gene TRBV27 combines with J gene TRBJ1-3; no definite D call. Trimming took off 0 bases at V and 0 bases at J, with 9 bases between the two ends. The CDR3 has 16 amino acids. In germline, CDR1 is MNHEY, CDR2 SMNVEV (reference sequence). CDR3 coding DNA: TGTGCCAGCAGTTTATCACCGACAAACTCTGGAAACACCATATATTTT. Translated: CASSLSPTNSGNTIYF.

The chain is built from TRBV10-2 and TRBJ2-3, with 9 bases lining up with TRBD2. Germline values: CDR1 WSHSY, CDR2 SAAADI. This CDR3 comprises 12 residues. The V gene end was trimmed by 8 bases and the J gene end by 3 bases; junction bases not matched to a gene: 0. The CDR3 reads CASAGGTDTQYF. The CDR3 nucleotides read TGCGCCAGCGCGGGGGGGACAGATACGCAGTATTTT.

The CDR3 region is CASSHSGTGGSQPQHF. The CDR3 DNA reads TGTGCCAGCAGTCACTCCGGGACAGGGGGCTCTCAGCCCCAGCATTTT. The chain has TRBV28 and TRBJ1-5; 12 bases agree with TRBD1. The CDR3 covers 16 residues. In germline, CDR1 is MDHEN, CDR2 SYDVKM. Unmatched junction bases numbered 8, after V lost 5 bases and J lost 6 bases.

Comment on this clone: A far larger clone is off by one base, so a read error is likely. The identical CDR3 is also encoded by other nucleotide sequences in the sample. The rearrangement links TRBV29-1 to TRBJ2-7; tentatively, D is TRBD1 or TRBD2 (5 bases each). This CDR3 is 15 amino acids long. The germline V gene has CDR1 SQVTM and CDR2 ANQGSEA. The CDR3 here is CSVASGFLGLREQYF. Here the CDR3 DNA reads TGTAGCGTAGCCTCAGGGTTTCTCGGGCTTAGGGAGCAGTACTTC.

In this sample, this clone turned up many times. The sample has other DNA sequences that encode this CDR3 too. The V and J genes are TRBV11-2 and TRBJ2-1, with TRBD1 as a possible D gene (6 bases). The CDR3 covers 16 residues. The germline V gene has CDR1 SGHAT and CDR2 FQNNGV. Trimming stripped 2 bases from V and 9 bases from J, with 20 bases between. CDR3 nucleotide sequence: TGTGCCAGCAGCTTAAGTAGCCCTGGAAAAGGGGGTGAGCAGTTCTTC. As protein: CASSLSSPGKGGEQFF.

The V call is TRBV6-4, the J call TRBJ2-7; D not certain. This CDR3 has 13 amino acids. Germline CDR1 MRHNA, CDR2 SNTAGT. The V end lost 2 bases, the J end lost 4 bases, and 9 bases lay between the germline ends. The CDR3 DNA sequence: TGTGCCAGCAGTGACCCGACGCCATACGAGCAGTACTTC. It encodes CASSDPTPYEQYF.

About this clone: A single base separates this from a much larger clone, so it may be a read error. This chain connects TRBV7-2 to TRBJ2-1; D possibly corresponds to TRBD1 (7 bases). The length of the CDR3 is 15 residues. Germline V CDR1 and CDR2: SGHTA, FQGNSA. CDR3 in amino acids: CAGSLRGALVDEQFF. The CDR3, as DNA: TGTGCCGGCAGCCTCAGGGGGGCCCTCGTGGATGAGCAGTTCTTC.

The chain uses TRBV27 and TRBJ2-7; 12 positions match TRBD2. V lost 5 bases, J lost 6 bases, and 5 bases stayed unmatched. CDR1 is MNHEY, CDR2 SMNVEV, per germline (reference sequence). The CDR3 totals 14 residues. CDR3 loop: CASSQTSGRTEQYF. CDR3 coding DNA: TGTGCCAGCAGTCAAACTAGCGGGAGGACCGAGCAGTACTTC.

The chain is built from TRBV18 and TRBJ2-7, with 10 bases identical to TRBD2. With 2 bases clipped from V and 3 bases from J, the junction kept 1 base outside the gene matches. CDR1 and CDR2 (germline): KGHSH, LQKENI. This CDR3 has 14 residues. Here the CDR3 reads CASSPSGGGYEQYF. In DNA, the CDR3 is TGTGCCAGCTCACCAAGCGGGGGGGGCTACGAGCAGTACTTC. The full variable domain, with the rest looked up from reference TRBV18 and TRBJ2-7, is NAGVMQNPRHLVRRRGQEARLRCSPMKGHSHVYWYRQLPEEGLKFMVYLQKENIIDESGMPKERFSAEFPKEGPSILRIQQVVRGDSAAYFCASSPSGGGYEQYFGPGTRLTVT.

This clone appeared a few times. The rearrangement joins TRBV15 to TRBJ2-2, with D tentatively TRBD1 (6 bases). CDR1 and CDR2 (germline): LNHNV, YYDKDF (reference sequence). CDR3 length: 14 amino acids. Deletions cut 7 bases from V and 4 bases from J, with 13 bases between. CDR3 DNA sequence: TGTGCCACCAAGCAGGGGTCCCTCACCGGGGAGCTGTTTTTT. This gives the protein CATKQGSLTGELFF.

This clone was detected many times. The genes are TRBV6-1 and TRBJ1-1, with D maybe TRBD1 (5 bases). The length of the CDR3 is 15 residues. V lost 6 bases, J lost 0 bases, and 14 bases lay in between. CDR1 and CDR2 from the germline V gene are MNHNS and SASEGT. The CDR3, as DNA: TGTGCCAGCAGGGGCCCCGGGGCAATGAACACTGAAGCTTTCTTT. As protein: CASRGPGAMNTEAFF.

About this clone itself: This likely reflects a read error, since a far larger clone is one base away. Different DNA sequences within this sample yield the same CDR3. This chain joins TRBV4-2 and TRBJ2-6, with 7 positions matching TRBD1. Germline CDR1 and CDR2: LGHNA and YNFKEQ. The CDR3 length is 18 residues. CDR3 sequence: CASSVPGQLSSGANVLTF. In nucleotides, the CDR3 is TGTGCTAGCAGCGTACCGGGACAGCTTTCCTCTGGGGCCAACGTCCTGACTTTC.

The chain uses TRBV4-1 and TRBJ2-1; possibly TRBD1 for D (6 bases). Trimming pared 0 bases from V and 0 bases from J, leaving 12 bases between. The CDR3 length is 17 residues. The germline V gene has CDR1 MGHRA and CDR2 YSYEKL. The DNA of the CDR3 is TGCGCCAGCAGCCAAGAAGTAAGGGGGAGCTCCTACAATGAGCAGTTCTTC. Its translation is CASSQEVRGSSYNEQFF.

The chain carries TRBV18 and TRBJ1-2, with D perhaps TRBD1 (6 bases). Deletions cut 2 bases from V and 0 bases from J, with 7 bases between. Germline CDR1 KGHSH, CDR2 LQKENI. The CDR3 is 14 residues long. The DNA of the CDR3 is TGTGCCAGCTCACCAGGGGGCCCTAACTATGGCTACACCTTC. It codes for CASSPGGPNYGYTF.